This paragraph covers one TCR beta chain sequence. Its antigen is still unknown. This sample is part of a study of cytomegalovirus exposure and HLA in healthy donors. Regarding the study as a whole: A few of the chains that were CMV-associated were confirmed in vitro to be specific for CMV antigens. In a later analysis, common viral pathogens appeared linked to several of the most significant clusters. Some V segments could not be told apart, so they were left out, TRBV6-2 and TRBV6-3 among them.

Each donor was nominally healthy when sampled (though unrecorded immune exposures were likely). Per the germline V gene, CDR1 is GTSNPN and CDR2 is SVGIG (reference sequence). The CDR3 consists of 13 residues. V gave up 3 bases and J gave up 4 bases; unmatched junction bases: 5. This PCR relied on a set of 60 Vbeta primers and 13 Jbeta primers. TCRdb's table, derived via immunoSEQ multiplex PCR, lists solely in-frame clones and lacks some. Its clone listing holds around 37,000 clones. This chain joins TRBV30 and TRBJ2-7; 8 positions match TRBD2. Sequencing was carried out using PBMCs. The clonotype comes from a human donor in good health. CDR3: CAWRAGGAYEQYF. CDR3 bases: TGTGCCTGGAGGGCGGGGGGCGCGTACGAGCAGTACTTC.